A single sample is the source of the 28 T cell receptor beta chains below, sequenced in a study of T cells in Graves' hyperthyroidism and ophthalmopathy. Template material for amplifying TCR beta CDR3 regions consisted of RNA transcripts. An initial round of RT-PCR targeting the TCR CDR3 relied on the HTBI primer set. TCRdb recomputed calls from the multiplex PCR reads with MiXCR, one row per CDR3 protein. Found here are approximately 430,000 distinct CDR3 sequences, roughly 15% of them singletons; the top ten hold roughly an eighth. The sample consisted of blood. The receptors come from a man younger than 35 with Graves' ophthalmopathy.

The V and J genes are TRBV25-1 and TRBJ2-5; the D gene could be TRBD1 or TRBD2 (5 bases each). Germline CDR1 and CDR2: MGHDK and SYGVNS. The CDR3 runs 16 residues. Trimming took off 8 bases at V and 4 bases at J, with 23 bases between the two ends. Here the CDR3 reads CASVKGDQNVGETQYF. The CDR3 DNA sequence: TGTGCCAGCGTCAAAGGGGACCAAAACGTAGGAGAGACCCAGTACTTC.

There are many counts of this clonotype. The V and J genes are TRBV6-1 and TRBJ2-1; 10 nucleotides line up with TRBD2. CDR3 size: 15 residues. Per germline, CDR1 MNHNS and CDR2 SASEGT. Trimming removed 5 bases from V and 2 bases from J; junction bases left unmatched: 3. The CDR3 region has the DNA TGTGCCAGCAGTTCTAGCGGGGGAACCTACAATGAGCAGTTCTTC. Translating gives CASSSSGGTYNEQFF.

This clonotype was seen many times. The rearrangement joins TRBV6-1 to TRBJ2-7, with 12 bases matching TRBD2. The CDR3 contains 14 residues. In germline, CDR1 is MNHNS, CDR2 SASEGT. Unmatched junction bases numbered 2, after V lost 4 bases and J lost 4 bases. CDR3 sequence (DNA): TGTGCCAGCAGTGGAGGACTAGCGGGGTACGAGCAGTACTTC. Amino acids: CASSGGLAGYEQYF.

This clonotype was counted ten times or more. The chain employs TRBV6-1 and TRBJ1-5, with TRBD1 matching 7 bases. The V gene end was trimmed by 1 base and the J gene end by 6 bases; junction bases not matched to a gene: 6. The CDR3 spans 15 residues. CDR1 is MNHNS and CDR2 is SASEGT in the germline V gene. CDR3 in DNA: TGTGCCAGCAGTGAAGGCGACAGGGTCCTTCAGCCCCAGCATTTT. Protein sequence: CASSEGDRVLQPQHF.

CDR3 protein: CASSQKPSIWDTQYF. The CDR3 region has the DNA TGTGCCAGCAGCCAGAAGCCATCGATATGGGATACGCAGTATTTT. This chain links TRBV14 with TRBJ2-3; D unresolved. This CDR3 spans 15 amino acids. V lost 3 bases to trimming and J lost 6 bases, with 16 bases between them. Germline CDR1 and CDR2: SGHDN and FVKESK.

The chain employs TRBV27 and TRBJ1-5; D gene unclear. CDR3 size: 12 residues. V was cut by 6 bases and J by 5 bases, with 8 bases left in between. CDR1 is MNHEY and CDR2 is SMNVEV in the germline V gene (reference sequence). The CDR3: CASRTGDQPQHF. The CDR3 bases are TGTGCCAGCAGAACTGGGGATCAGCCCCAGCATTTT.

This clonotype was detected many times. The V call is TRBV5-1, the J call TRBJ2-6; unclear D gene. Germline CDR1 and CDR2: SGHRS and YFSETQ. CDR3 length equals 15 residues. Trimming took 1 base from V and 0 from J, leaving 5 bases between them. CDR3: CASSLMGSGANVLTF. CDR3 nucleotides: TGCGCCAGCAGCTTGATGGGCTCTGGGGCCAACGTCCTGACTTTC.

The CDR3: CASSDGQGPPLRGYTF. CDR3 DNA sequence: TGTGCCAGCAGTGACGGACAGGGACCCCCACTGCGCGGCTACACCTTC. V usage is TRBV6-2 or TRBV6-3 and J usage is TRBJ1-2; 8 bases line up with TRBD1. CDR3 length: 16 amino acids. The germline CDR1 and CDR2 sequences are MNHEY and SVGEGT. The V segment lost 5 bases and the J segment 8 bases; nucleotides outside the gene matches: 16.

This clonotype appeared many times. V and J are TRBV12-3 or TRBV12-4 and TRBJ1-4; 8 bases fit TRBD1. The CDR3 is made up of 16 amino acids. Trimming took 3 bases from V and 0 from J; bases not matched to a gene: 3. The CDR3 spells CASSLDRAATNEKLFF. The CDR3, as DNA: TGTGCCAGCAGTTTGGACAGGGCTGCAACTAATGAAAAACTGTTTTTT.

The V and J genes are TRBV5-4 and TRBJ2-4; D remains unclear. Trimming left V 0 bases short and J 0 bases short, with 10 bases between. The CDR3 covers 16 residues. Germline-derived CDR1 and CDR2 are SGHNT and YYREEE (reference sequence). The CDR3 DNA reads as TGTGCCAGCAGCTTGGGTAGATCCCTAGCCAAAAACATTCAGTACTTC. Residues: CASSLGRSLAKNIQYF.

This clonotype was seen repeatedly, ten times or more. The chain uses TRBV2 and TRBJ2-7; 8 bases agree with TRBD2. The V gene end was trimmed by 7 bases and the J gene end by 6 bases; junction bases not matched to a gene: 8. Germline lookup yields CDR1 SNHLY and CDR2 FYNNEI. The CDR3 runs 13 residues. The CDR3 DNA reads TGTGCCAGCATCCGTACTAGCGGAGGCGAGCAGTACTTC. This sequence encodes CASIRTSGGEQYF.

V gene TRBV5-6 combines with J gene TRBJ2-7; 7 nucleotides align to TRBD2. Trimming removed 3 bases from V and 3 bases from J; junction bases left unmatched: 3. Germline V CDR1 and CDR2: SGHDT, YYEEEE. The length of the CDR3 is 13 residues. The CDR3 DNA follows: TGTGCCAGCAGCTGGGGCGGGAGCTACGAGCAGTACTTC. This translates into CASSWGGSYEQYF.

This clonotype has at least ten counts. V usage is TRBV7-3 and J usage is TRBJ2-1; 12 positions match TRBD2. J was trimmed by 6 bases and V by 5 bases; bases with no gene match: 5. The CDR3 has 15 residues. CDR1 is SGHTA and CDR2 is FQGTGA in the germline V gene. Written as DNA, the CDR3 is TGTGCCAGCAGCAATGGACTAGCGGGATTCAATGAGCAGTTCTTC. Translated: CASSNGLAGFNEQFF.

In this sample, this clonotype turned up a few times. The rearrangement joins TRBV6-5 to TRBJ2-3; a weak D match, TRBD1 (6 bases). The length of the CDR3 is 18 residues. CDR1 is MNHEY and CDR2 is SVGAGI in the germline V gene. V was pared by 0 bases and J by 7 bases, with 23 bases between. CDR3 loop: CASSYSSDRQVHRYTQYF. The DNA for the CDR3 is TGTGCCAGCAGTTACTCGAGTGACAGACAGGTTCACAGATATACGCAGTATTTT.

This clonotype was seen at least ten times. DNA for the CDR3: TGTGCCAGTACTCCCGGGACAAGGGCATACAATGAGCAGTTCTTC. This encodes CASTPGTRAYNEQFF. V gene TRBV27 combines with J gene TRBJ2-1; D is possibly TRBD1 (6 bases). Trimming shortened V by 9 bases and J by 4 bases, and 19 bases separated the two germline ends. Germline loops: CDR1 MNHEY, CDR2 SMNVEV (reference sequence). This CDR3 spans 15 amino acids.

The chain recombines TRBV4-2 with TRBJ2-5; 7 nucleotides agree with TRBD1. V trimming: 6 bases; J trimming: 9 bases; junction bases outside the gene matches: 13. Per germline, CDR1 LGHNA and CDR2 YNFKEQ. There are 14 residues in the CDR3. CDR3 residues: CASRPGQPVEPQYF. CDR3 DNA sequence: TGTGCCAGCAGACCGGGACAGCCGGTTGAGCCCCAGTACTTC.

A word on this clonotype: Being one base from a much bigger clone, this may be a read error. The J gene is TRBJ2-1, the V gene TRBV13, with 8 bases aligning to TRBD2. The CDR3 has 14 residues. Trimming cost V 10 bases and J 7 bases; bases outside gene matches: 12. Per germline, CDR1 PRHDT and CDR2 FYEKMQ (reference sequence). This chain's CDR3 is CATVYGSGTNEQFF. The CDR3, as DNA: TGTGCCACTGTGTATGGTAGCGGGACAAATGAGCAGTTCTTC.

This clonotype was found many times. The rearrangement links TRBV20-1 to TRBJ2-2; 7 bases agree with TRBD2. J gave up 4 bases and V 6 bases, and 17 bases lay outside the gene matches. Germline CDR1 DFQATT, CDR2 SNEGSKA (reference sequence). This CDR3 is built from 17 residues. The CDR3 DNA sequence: TGCAGTGCCAGAAAGTGGAGCGCGACTAGCACCACCGGGGAGCTGTTTTTT. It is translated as CSARKWSATSTTGELFF.

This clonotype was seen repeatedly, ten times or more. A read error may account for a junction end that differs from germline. The CDR3 spells CASSLSVEVHEQYF. The CDR3 region has the DNA TGTGCTAGCAGCTTATCGGTGGAGGTCCACGAGCAGTACTTC. This chain connects TRBV7-7 to TRBJ2-7; maybe TRBD2 (5 bases). From germline, CDR1 is SSHAT and CDR2 FNYEAQ (reference sequence). This CDR3 is built from 14 residues.

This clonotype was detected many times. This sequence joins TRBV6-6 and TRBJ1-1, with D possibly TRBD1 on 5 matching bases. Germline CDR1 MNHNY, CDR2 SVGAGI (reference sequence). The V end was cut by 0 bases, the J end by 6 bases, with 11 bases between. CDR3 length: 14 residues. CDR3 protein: CASSYSGRKAEAFF. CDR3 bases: TGTGCCAGCAGTTACTCGGGACGAAAGGCTGAAGCTTTCTTT.

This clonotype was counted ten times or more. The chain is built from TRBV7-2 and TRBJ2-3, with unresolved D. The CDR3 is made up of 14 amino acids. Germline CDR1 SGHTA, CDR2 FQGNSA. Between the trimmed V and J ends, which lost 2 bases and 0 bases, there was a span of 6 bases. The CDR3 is CASSLRISTDTQYF. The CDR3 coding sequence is TGTGCCAGCAGCTTACGCATAAGCACAGATACGCAGTATTTT.

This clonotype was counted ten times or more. The CDR3 DNA sequence: TGCAGTGCTAGAGACGGCTTGCGGGAGGGCTTATACGAGCAGTACTTC. This sequence encodes CSARDGLREGLYEQYF. The rearrangement links TRBV20-1 to TRBJ2-7; 9 positions agree with TRBD2. This CDR3 region has 16 residues. Germline CDR1 reads DFQATT; CDR2 reads SNEGSKA (reference sequence). V trimming: 0 bases; J trimming: 4 bases; junction bases outside the gene matches: 10.

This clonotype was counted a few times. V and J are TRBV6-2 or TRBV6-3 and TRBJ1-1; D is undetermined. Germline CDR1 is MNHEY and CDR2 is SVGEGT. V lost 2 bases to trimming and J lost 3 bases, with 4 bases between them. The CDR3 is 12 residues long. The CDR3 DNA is TGTGCCAGCAGTTACGAGTACACTGAAGCTTTCTTT. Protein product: CASSYEYTEAFF.

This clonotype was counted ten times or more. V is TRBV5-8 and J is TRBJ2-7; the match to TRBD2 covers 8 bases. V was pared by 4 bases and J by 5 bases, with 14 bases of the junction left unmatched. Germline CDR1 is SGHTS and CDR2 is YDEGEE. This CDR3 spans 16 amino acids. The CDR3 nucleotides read TGTGCCAGCAGCCCCGGACTAGCCGAGGCCAATAACGAGCAGTACTTC. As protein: CASSPGLAEANNEQYF.

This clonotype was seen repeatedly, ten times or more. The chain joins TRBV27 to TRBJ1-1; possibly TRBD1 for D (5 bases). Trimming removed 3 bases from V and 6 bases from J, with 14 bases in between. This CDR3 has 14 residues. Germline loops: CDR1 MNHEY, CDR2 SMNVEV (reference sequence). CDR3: CASSLTTLGAEAFF. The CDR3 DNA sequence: TGTGCCAGCAGTTTGACGACCCTGGGGGCTGAAGCTTTCTTT.

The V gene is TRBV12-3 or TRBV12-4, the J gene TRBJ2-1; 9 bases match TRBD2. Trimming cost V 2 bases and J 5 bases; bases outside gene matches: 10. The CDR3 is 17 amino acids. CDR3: CASSLSLRGGAHNEQFF. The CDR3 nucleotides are TGTGCCAGCAGTTTAAGTCTGCGCGGGGGGGCCCACAATGAGCAGTTCTTC.

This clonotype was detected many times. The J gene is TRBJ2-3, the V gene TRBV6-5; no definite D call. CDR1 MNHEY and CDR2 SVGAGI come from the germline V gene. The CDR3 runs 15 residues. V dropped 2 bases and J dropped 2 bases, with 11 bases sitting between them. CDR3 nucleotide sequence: TGTGCCAGCAGTTACGCAGCCAGATTCACAGATACGCAGTATTTT. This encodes CASSYAARFTDTQYF.

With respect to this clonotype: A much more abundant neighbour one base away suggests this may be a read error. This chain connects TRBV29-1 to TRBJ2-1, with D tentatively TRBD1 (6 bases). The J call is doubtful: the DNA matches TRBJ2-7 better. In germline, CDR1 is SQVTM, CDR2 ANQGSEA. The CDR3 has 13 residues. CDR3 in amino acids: CSVVGQLYNEQYF. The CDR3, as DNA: TGCAGCGTTGTTGGACAGCTCTACAATGAGCAGTACTTC.